This T cell receptor (beta chain) derives from a study of T cells in Graves' hyperthyroidism and ophthalmopathy. General study points: Blood also carried most thyroid clonotypes expanded above 0.001. A model built on 13 V-J features separated ophthalmopathy from stable hyperthyroidism.

Uncontrolled infection, other autoimmune disease, pregnancy or lactation excluded patients. Clinical symptoms, serum thyroxine, TRAb, thyroid ultrasound and orbital computed tomography informed diagnoses. In its sample, this clonotype was seen many times. Its antigen is as yet unknown. Authors of the study amplified TCR beta CDR3 regions from RNA transcripts. First-round RT-PCR targeting the TCR CDR3 was performed with the HTBI primer set. TCRdb re-called the multiplex PCR reads through MiXCR, storing one row per CDR3 protein. The sample records hundreds of thousands of distinct CDR3 sequences, about 43% being singletons. The CDR3 consists of 12 residues. The germline CDR1 and CDR2 sequences are LNHNV and YYDKDF (reference sequence). Between the trimmed V and J ends, which lost 0 bases and 9 bases, there was a span of 8 bases.

The sample comprised peripheral blood or thyroid tissue (not recorded which). The TCR was taken from a woman aged 18-35 years with Graves' hyperthyroidism. The chain joins TRBV15 to TRBJ2-5; tentatively, D is TRBD2 (5 bases). The CDR3, as DNA: TGTGCCACCAGCAGAGATTGGGAGTCCCAGTACTTC. Protein sequence: CATSRDWESQYF.